The T cell receptor beta chain under discussion was sequenced for a study of blood T cell repertoires in COVID-19. This CDR3 is 16 amino acids long. Trimming stripped 5 bases from V and 0 bases from J, with 14 bases between. Germline CDR1 and CDR2: LNHDA and SQIVND (reference sequence). The assay was immunoSEQ multiplex PCR, and TCRdb's table has in-frame clones only and misses some. The repertoire holds about 170,000 clones, with less than 85% as singletons. The origin of this receptor is a woman between 50 and 59 years old who had recovered from COVID-19. The chain links TRBV19 to TRBJ1-5; a possible D gene is TRBD1 (5 bases). The sample consisted of PBMCs or T cells enriched from blood (not recorded which). The CDR3 is CASSPRTDNSNQPQHF. The CDR3 nucleotides read TGTGCCAGTAGTCCACGGACGGACAATAGCAATCAGCCCCAGCATTTT.